Listed below are T cell receptor beta chains from one sample, sequenced in a study of T cell repertoires in cytomegalovirus infection. Each CDR3 protein is one row after TCRdb ran MiXCR on the reads. The table records approximately 1,000,000 distinct CDR3 sequences, roughly 30% of them present only once. These TCRs' antigens remain unknown. The sequenced sample was cultured CD8+ T cells from PBMCs, obtained from culture after CMV antigen stimulation. The receptors shown here come from a human donor in good health (CMV status not recorded). Some clones in this sample may be carry-over from other donors' samples. CDR3s include the opening cysteine and the closing phenylalanine or tryptophan. Each record gives: V gene, CDR3 length, D gene, J gene, clone size, CDR3 protein, CDR3 DNA. A D gene is named only where the DNA matches it firmly. Some rows have no size entry. The others give once, few or many, or a class for an expanded clone.

v_gene: TRBV5-4
len: 14
d_gene: TRBD1
j_gene: TRBJ2-5
abundance: .
CDR3aa: CASSGTGPKETQYF
CDR3nt: TGTGCCAGCAGCGGGACAGGGCCCAAAGAGACCCAGTACTTC

v_gene: TRBV6-6
len: 16
d_gene: .
j_gene: TRBJ1-5
abundance: .
CDR3aa: CASRDKWGGVNQPQHF
CDR3nt: TGTGCCAGCAGGGATAAATGGGGGGGCGTCAATCAGCCCCAGCATTTT

v_gene: TRBV2
len: 16
d_gene: .
j_gene: TRBJ1-3
abundance: few
CDR3aa: CASRIVDYPYRDTIYF
CDR3nt: TGTGCCAGCAGGATCGTGGACTACCCCTATAGGGACACCATATATTTT

v_gene: TRBV7-9
len: 15
d_gene: .
j_gene: TRBJ1-2
abundance: few
CDR3aa: CAAPTDRGALYGYTF
CDR3nt: TGTGCCGCCCCCACCGACCGGGGGGCCCTCTATGGCTACACCTTC

v_gene: TRBV7-2
len: 13
d_gene: .
j_gene: TRBJ2-5
abundance: many
CDR3aa: CASSLTGPETQYF
CDR3nt: TGTGCCAGCAGCTTAACGGGGCCTGAGACCCAGTACTTC

v_gene: TRBV20-1
len: 12
d_gene: .
j_gene: TRBJ1-5
abundance: .
CDR3aa: CSANRGDQPQHF
CDR3nt: TGCAGTGCTAACCGGGGGGATCAGCCCCAGCATTTT

v_gene: TRBV3-1
len: 13
d_gene: .
j_gene: TRBJ2-7
abundance: .
CDR3aa: CASSQDFPYEQYF
CDR3nt: TGTGCCAGCAGCCAGGACTTTCCGTACGAGCAGTACTTC

v_gene: TRBV7-9
len: 20
d_gene: TRBD1
j_gene: TRBJ1-1
abundance: many
CDR3aa: CASSSYQTGAYYRENTEAFF
CDR3nt: TGTGCCAGCAGCTCCTATCAGACAGGGGCGTATTATAGGGAGAACACTGAAGCTTTCTTT

v_gene: TRBV12-5
len: 19
d_gene: .
j_gene: TRBJ2-7
abundance: few
CDR3aa: CASGTCPTYLDLCFPNQYF
CDR3nt: TGTGCTAGTGGTACCTGCCCTACGTATCTGGACCTTTGTTTCCCCAATCAGTACTTC

v_gene: TRBV4-2
len: 16
d_gene: .
j_gene: TRBJ2-7
abundance: few
CDR3aa: CASSHASGGSSYEQYF
CDR3nt: TGTGCCAGCAGCCATGCGAGCGGTGGGAGCTCCTACGAGCAGTACTTC

v_gene: TRBV12-3/TRBV12-4
len: 13
d_gene: .
j_gene: TRBJ2-1
abundance: many
CDR3aa: CASSLRTWDEQFF
CDR3nt: TGTGCCAGCAGTTTAAGGACATGGGATGAGCAGTTCTTC

v_gene: TRBV7-9
len: 16
d_gene: .
j_gene: TRBJ1-1
abundance: .
CDR3aa: CASSPPGAAMRTEAFF
CDR3nt: TGTGCCAGCAGCCCCCCGGGGGCAGCCATGAGGACTGAAGCTTTCTTT

v_gene: TRBV7-9
len: 16
d_gene: .
j_gene: TRBJ2-6
abundance: few
CDR3aa: CASSLNRDTGANVLTF
CDR3nt: TGTGCCAGCAGCTTAAATAGGGATACTGGGGCCAACGTCCTGACTTTC

v_gene: TRBV5-5
len: 19
d_gene: TRBD2
j_gene: TRBJ2-5
abundance: .
CDR3aa: CASSLAKGLAGAKQETQYF
CDR3nt: TGTGCCAGCAGCTTGGCCAAAGGACTAGCGGGGGCGAAACAAGAGACCCAGTACTTC

v_gene: TRBV5-1
len: 16
d_gene: TRBD2
j_gene: TRBJ2-7
abundance: many
CDR3aa: CASSLELAGVHYEQYF
CDR3nt: TGCGCCAGCAGCTTGGAACTAGCGGGGGTACATTACGAGCAGTACTTC

v_gene: TRBV11-1
len: 16
d_gene: TRBD2
j_gene: TRBJ2-1
abundance: .
CDR3aa: CANSLRLAGVDNEQFF
CDR3nt: TGTGCCAACAGCTTAAGACTGGCGGGGGTGGACAATGAGCAGTTCTTC

v_gene: TRBV6-5
len: 17
d_gene: TRBD1
j_gene: TRBJ2-2
abundance: .
CDR3aa: CASSYSGRGFLPGELFF
CDR3nt: TGTGCCAGCAGTTACTCCGGCAGGGGGTTCCTCCCCGGGGAGCTGTTTTTT

v_gene: TRBV7-9
len: 15
d_gene: .
j_gene: TRBJ1-4
abundance: .
CDR3aa: CASSLKRPTNEKLFF
CDR3nt: TGTGCCAGCAGCTTAAAACGGCCAACTAATGAAAAACTGTTTTTT

v_gene: TRBV15
len: 16
d_gene: .
j_gene: TRBJ2-3
abundance: .
CDR3aa: CATSRTPGAPTDTQYF
CDR3nt: TGTGCCACCAGCCGCACACCGGGGGCCCCCACAGATACGCAGTATTTT

v_gene: TRBV28
len: 15
d_gene: TRBD1
j_gene: TRBJ2-3
abundance: .
CDR3aa: CASFETGPSTDTQYF
CDR3nt: TGTGCCAGCTTTGAGACAGGGCCTAGCACAGATACGCAGTATTTT

v_gene: TRBV2
len: 15
d_gene: .
j_gene: TRBJ2-4
abundance: .
CDR3aa: CASSELELAKNIQYF
CDR3nt: TGTGCCAGCAGTGAACTAGAACTAGCCAAAAACATTCAGTACTTC

v_gene: TRBV7-8
len: 15
d_gene: .
j_gene: TRBJ2-1
abundance: many
CDR3aa: CASSRWGEEYNEQFF
CDR3nt: TGTGCCAGCAGCCGCTGGGGGGAGGAATACAATGAGCAGTTCTTC

v_gene: TRBV19
len: 16
d_gene: .
j_gene: TRBJ1-5
abundance: .
CDR3aa: CASSMGSFFKNQPQHF
CDR3nt: TGTGCCAGTAGTATGGGATCATTCTTCAAGAATCAGCCCCAGCATTTT

v_gene: TRBV7-4
len: 14
d_gene: .
j_gene: TRBJ2-3
abundance: .
CDR3aa: CASSLVAETDTQYF
CDR3nt: TGTGCCAGCAGCTTAGTGGCAGAAACAGATACGCAGTATTTT

v_gene: TRBV27
len: 13
d_gene: TRBD1
j_gene: TRBJ1-1
abundance: many
CDR3aa: CASSSDRGYEAFF
CDR3nt: TGTGCCAGCAGTTCGGACAGGGGCTATGAAGCTTTCTTT

v_gene: TRBV27
len: 14
d_gene: .
j_gene: TRBJ2-5
abundance: .
CDR3aa: CASSSWRVGETQYF
CDR3nt: TGTGCCAGCAGCTCCTGGCGGGTGGGGGAGACCCAGTACTTC

v_gene: TRBV6-2/TRBV6-3
len: 13
d_gene: .
j_gene: TRBJ2-7
abundance: .
CDR3aa: CASSYHSVYEQYF
CDR3nt: TGTGCCAGCAGTTACCATTCAGTGTACGAGCAGTACTTC

v_gene: TRBV19
len: 15
d_gene: .
j_gene: TRBJ1-1
abundance: few
CDR3aa: CASSIPEETNTEAFF
CDR3nt: TGTGCCAGTAGTATCCCCGAGGAGACGAACACTGAAGCTTTCTTT

v_gene: TRBV19
len: 13
d_gene: TRBD1
j_gene: TRBJ1-4
abundance: .
CDR3aa: CASSEFSGTDCKF
CDR3nt: TGTGCCAGTAGCGAATTTTCCGGGACAGATTGTAAATTT

v_gene: TRBV2
len: 20
d_gene: TRBD2
j_gene: TRBJ2-2
abundance: .
CDR3aa: CASTEPGGLAGGDDTGELFF
CDR3nt: TGTGCCAGCACCGAACCTGGTGGACTAGCGGGGGGGGACGACACCGGGGAGCTGTTTTTT

v_gene: TRBV7-9
len: 17
d_gene: .
j_gene: TRBJ1-5
abundance: once
CDR3aa: CASTTGGMGSPNQPQHF
CDR3nt: TGTGCCAGCACCACGGGGGGGATGGGCTCTCCCAATCAGCCCCAGCATTTT

v_gene: TRBV13
len: 18
d_gene: TRBD2
j_gene: TRBJ2-5
abundance: .
CDR3aa: CASSARASGGVVQETQYF
CDR3nt: TGTGCCAGCAGCGCCCGCGCTAGCGGGGGTGTCGTCCAAGAGACCCAGTACTTC

v_gene: TRBV27
len: 18
d_gene: TRBD1
j_gene: TRBJ2-5
abundance: many
CDR3aa: CASSLSMAIRGRGETQYF
CDR3nt: TGTGCCAGCAGTTTATCGATGGCCATCAGGGGGCGCGGGGAGACCCAGTACTTC

v_gene: TRBV20-1
len: 14
d_gene: .
j_gene: TRBJ2-1
abundance: .
CDR3aa: CSVTAGGALNEQFF
CDR3nt: TGCAGTGTCACCGCGGGTGGTGCCCTCAATGAGCAGTTCTTC

v_gene: TRBV11-2
len: 12
d_gene: .
j_gene: TRBJ2-3
abundance: .
CDR3aa: CASSSGQRAQYF
CDR3nt: TGTGCCAGCAGCTCCGGACAGAGAGCGCAGTATTTT

v_gene: TRBV5-4
len: 15
d_gene: TRBD1
j_gene: TRBJ2-2
abundance: few
CDR3aa: CASSLQGADTGELFF
CDR3nt: TGTGCCAGCAGCTTACAGGGGGCTGACACCGGGGAGCTGTTTTTT

v_gene: TRBV27
len: 16
d_gene: .
j_gene: TRBJ1-1
abundance: .
CDR3aa: CASRYQLGQKNTEAFF
CDR3nt: TGTGCCAGCAGGTATCAACTTGGACAGAAGAACACTGAAGCTTTCTTT

v_gene: TRBV12-3/TRBV12-4
len: 15
d_gene: TRBD2
j_gene: TRBJ2-1
abundance: many
CDR3aa: CASSFLAGGMDEQFF
CDR3nt: TGTGCCAGCAGTTTTCTAGCGGGGGGGATGGATGAGCAGTTCTTC

v_gene: TRBV6-2/TRBV6-3
len: 13
d_gene: TRBD2
j_gene: TRBJ2-5
abundance: few
CDR3aa: CASSTLAEETQYF
CDR3nt: TGTGCCAGCAGTACCCTAGCGGAAGAGACCCAGTACTTC

v_gene: TRBV27
len: 15
d_gene: TRBD1
j_gene: TRBJ2-3
abundance: few
CDR3aa: CATTPPGQVTDTQYF
CDR3nt: TGTGCCACCACCCCGCCCGGACAGGTCACAGATACGCAGTATTTT

v_gene: TRBV6-1
len: 15
d_gene: .
j_gene: TRBJ2-3
abundance: .
CDR3aa: CASSETARNTDTQYF
CDR3nt: TGTGCCAGCAGTGAAACAGCTCGCAACACAGATACGCAGTATTTT

v_gene: TRBV6-1
len: 14
d_gene: .
j_gene: TRBJ1-1
abundance: .
CDR3aa: CASSARGGVTEAFF
CDR3nt: TGTGCCAGCAGTGCCAGGGGAGGCGTTACTGAAGCTTTCTTT

v_gene: TRBV6-2/TRBV6-3
len: 16
d_gene: .
j_gene: TRBJ1-5
abundance: few
CDR3aa: CASSFHDRNSNQPQHF
CDR3nt: TGTGCCAGCAGTTTCCACGACAGGAATAGCAATCAGCCCCAGCATTTT

v_gene: TRBV6-8
len: 13
d_gene: .
j_gene: TRBJ2-7
abundance: .
CDR3aa: CASTWGVTYEQYF
CDR3nt: TGTGCCAGCACCTGGGGGGTGACCTACGAGCAGTACTTC

v_gene: TRBV2
len: 14
d_gene: .
j_gene: TRBJ1-3
abundance: .
CDR3aa: CASSSGVSGNTIYF
CDR3nt: TGTGCCAGCAGTTCAGGGGTTTCTGGAAACACCATATATTTT

v_gene: TRBV27
len: 13
d_gene: .
j_gene: TRBJ1-1
abundance: few
CDR3aa: CASSFAGRTEAFF
CDR3nt: TGTGCCAGCAGTTTTGCAGGCCGTACTGAAGCTTTCTTT

v_gene: TRBV20-1
len: 14
d_gene: TRBD2
j_gene: TRBJ2-7
abundance: .
CDR3aa: CSARDQGGIYEQYF
CDR3nt: TGCAGTGCTAGAGATCAGGGAGGGATCTACGAGCAGTACTTC

v_gene: TRBV6-1
len: 15
d_gene: TRBD1
j_gene: TRBJ2-1
abundance: .
CDR3aa: CASRPGQGTYNEQFF
CDR3nt: TGTGCCAGCAGGCCCGGACAGGGAACTTACAATGAGCAGTTCTTC

v_gene: TRBV4-1
len: 14
d_gene: .
j_gene: TRBJ1-1
abundance: .
CDR3aa: CASSQERGSNEAFF
CDR3nt: TGTGCCAGCAGCCAAGAGAGGGGATCTAATGAAGCTTTCTTT

v_gene: TRBV12-3/TRBV12-4
len: 12
d_gene: .
j_gene: TRBJ1-4
abundance: many
CDR3aa: CASSFGGEKLFF
CDR3nt: TGTGCCAGCAGTTTCGGTGGAGAAAAACTGTTTTTT

v_gene: TRBV27
len: 14
d_gene: TRBD2
j_gene: TRBJ2-7
abundance: .
CDR3aa: CASRLAGATYEQYF
CDR3nt: TGTGCCAGCAGACTAGCGGGGGCGACCTACGAGCAGTACTTC

v_gene: TRBV19
len: 11
d_gene: .
j_gene: TRBJ2-1
abundance: .
CDR3aa: CASSITDEQFF
CDR3nt: TGTGCCAGTAGTATCACAGATGAGCAGTTCTTC

v_gene: TRBV7-2
len: 15
d_gene: .
j_gene: TRBJ1-1
abundance: many
CDR3aa: CASSRHRETLTEAFF
CDR3nt: TGTGCCAGCAGTCGACACCGGGAGACGCTAACTGAAGCTTTCTTT

v_gene: TRBV20-1
len: 16
d_gene: TRBD1
j_gene: TRBJ2-1
abundance: .
CDR3aa: CSAREAGQGAYNEQFF
CDR3nt: TGCAGTGCTAGAGAGGCCGGACAGGGGGCCTACAATGAGCAGTTCTTC

v_gene: TRBV10-3
len: 16
d_gene: TRBD2
j_gene: TRBJ2-3
abundance: .
CDR3aa: CAIRSLAGGQADTQYF
CDR3nt: TGTGCCATCAGAAGCCTAGCGGGGGGCCAGGCAGATACGCAGTATTTT